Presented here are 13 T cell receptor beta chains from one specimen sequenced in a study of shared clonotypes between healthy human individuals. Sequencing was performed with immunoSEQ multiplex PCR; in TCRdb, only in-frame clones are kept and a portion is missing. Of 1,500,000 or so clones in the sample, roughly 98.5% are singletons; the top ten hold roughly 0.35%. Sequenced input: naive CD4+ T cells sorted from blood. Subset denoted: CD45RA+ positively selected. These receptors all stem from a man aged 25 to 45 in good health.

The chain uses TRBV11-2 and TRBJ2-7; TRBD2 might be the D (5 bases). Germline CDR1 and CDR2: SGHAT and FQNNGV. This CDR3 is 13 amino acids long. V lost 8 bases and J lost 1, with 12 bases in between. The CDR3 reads CASLRWESYEQYF. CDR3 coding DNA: TGTGCCAGCCTTAGGTGGGAGTCCTACGAGCAGTACTTC.

Here the CDR3 reads CASSLSSLAYNEQFF. Written as DNA, the CDR3 is TGTGCCAGCAGCCTTAGCTCGCTAGCCTACAATGAGCAGTTCTTC. V usage is TRBV9 and J usage is TRBJ2-1; D remains unclear. With 4 bases removed from V and 2 bases from J, the gap between germline ends came to 13 bases. The CDR3 sequence is 15 residues long. CDR1 SGDLS and CDR2 YYNGEE come from the germline V gene.

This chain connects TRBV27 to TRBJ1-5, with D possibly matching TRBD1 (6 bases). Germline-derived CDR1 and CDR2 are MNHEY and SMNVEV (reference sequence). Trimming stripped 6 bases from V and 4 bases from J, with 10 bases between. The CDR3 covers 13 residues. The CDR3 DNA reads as TGTGCCAGCAGCTACACAGGGAATCAGCCCCAGCATTTT. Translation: CASSYTGNQPQHF.

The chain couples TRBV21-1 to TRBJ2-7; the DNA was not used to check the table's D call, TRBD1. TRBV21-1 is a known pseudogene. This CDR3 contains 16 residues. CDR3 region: CASSLPVRDTAYEQYF. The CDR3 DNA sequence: TGTGCCAGCAGCCTACCGGTGAGGGACACTGCCTACGAGCAGTACTTC.

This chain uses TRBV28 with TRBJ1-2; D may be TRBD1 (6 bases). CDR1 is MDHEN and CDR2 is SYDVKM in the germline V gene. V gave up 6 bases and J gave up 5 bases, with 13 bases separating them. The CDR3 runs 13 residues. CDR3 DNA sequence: TGTGCCAGCAGGCGGACAGCCCAGTATGGCTACACCTTC. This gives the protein CASRRTAQYGYTF.

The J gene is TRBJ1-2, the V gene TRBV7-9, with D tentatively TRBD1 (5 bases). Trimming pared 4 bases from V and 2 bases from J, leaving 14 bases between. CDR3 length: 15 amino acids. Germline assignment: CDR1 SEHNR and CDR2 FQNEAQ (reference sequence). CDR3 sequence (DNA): TGTGCCAGCAGCTATCGGGACCGAGCAAACTATGGCTACACCTTC. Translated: CASSYRDRANYGYTF.

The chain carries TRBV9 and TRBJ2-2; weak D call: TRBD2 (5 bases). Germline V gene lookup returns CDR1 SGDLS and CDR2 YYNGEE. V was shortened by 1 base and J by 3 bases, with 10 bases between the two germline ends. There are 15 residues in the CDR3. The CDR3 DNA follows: TGTGCCAGCAGCGTAACAGCTAGCTACACCGGGGAGCTGTTTTTT. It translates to CASSVTASYTGELFF.

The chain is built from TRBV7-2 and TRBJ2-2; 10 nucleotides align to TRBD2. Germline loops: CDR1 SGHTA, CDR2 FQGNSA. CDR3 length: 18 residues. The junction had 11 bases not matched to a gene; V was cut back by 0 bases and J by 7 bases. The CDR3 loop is CASSLALGLALGIGELFF. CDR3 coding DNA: TGTGCCAGCAGCTTAGCCCTGGGACTAGCGTTGGGGATCGGGGAGCTGTTTTTT.

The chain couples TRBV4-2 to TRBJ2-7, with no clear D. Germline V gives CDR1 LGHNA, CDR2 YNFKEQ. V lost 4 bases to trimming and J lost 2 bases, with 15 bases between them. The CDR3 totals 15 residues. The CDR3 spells CASSPAVTNPYEQYF. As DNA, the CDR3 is TGTGCCAGCAGCCCTGCGGTTACCAATCCCTACGAGCAGTACTTC.

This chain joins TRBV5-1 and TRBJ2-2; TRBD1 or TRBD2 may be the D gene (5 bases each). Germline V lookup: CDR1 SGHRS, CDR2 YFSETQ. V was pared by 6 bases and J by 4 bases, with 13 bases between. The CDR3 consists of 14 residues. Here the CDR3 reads CASKTGQGTGELFF. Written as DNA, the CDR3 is TGCGCCAGCAAAACGGGGCAGGGCACCGGGGAGCTGTTTTTT.

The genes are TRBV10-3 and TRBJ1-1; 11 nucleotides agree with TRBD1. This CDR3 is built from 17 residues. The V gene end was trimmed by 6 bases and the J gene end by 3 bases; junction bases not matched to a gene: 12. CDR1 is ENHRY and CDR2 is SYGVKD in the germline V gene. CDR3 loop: CAIRRGTGGLEDTEAFF. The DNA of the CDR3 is TGTGCCATCAGGAGAGGGACAGGGGGGCTCGAAGACACTGAAGCTTTCTTT.

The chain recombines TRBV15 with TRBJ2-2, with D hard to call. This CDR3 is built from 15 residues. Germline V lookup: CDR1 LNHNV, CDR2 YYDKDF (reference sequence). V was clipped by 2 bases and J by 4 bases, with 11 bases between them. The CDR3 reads CATSRSPLTTGELFF. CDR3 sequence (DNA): TGTGCCACCAGCAGATCTCCGTTAACCACCGGGGAGCTGTTTTTT.

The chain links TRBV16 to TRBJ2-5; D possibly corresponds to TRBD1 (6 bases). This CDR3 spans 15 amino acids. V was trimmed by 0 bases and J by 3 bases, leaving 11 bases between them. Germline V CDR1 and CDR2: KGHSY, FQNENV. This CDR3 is CASSQSRHREETQYF. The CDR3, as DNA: TGTGCCAGCAGCCAATCCAGGCACAGGGAAGAGACCCAGTACTTC.